The next 8 T cell receptor beta chains were all read from a single sample in a study of blood T cell repertoires in COVID-19. This table comes from immunoSEQ multiplex PCR, and its TCRdb copy is limited to in-frame clones, with some not included. The table includes about 200,000 clones, 65% to 90% detected once. Sequencing was done on a sample of peripheral blood. The receptors were gathered from an older woman with COVID-19, enrolled during active disease.

This chain connects TRBV7-2 to TRBJ2-7; 9 bases match TRBD1. Trimming took 1 base from V and 5 from J; bases not matched to a gene: 9. This CDR3 spans 16 amino acids. The germline gives CDR1 SGHTA, CDR2 FQGNSA. The CDR3 region is CASSLGGQGIRNEQYF. The CDR3 nucleotides read TGTGCCAGCAGCTTAGGTGGACAGGGGATCCGGAACGAGCAGTACTTC.

This chain connects TRBV4-3 to TRBJ1-1; D is possibly TRBD1 (5 bases). V was trimmed by 0 bases and J by 11 bases, leaving 16 bases between them. The CDR3 length is 14 residues. Germline loops: CDR1 LGHNA, CDR2 YSLEER. This CDR3 reads CASSQDGGGLGAFF. The CDR3 DNA reads as TGCGCCAGCAGCCAAGATGGGGGAGGTTTAGGGGCTTTCTTT.

The V and J genes are TRBV7-2 and TRBJ1-1; TRBD1 matches at 9 bases. There are 15 residues in the CDR3. Trimming cost V 1 base and J 11 bases; bases outside gene matches: 11. CDR1 and CDR2 (germline): SGHTA, FQGNSA. The CDR3 is CASSLDTGGAFDAFF. CDR3 in DNA: TGTGCCAGCAGCTTAGATACAGGGGGCGCGTTTGACGCTTTCTTT.

The chain employs TRBV7-3 and TRBJ2-5, with D tentatively TRBD2 (7 bases). Germline values: CDR1 SGHTA, CDR2 FQGTGA. The CDR3 extends over 15 amino acids. V lost 4 bases and J lost 2, with 14 bases in between. The CDR3 is CASSSEGGNQETQYF. DNA for the CDR3: TGTGCCAGCAGCTCCGAGGGGGGGAATCAAGAGACCCAGTACTTC.

This clone came up a few times. The chain employs TRBV4-2 and TRBJ1-1, with 7 bases fitting TRBD1. Germline V CDR1 and CDR2: LGHNA, YNFKEQ. With V trimmed by 3 bases and J by 5 bases, 6 bases remained unmatched. The CDR3 totals 14 residues. CDR3 DNA sequence: TGTGCCAGCAGCCAGGCGACAGGGTTTACTGAAGCTTTCTTT. Translating gives CASSQATGFTEAFF.

V gene TRBV29-1 combines with J gene TRBJ1-2; 8 bases map to TRBD1. J lost 3 bases, V lost 6 bases, and 6 bases had no gene match. The CDR3 totals 13 residues. CDR1 and CDR2 from the germline V gene are SQVTM and ANQGSEA. The CDR3 loop reads CSVLTGDHYGYTF. Written as DNA, the CDR3 is TGCAGCGTCCTGACAGGGGATCACTATGGCTACACCTTC.

The rearrangement links TRBV7-2 to TRBJ1-2; 7 bases are a match to TRBD1. Germline CDR1 and CDR2: SGHTA and FQGNSA. This CDR3 comprises 14 residues. V lost 5 bases to trimming and J lost 0 bases; unmatched junction nucleotides: 3. The CDR3 nucleotides are TGTGCCAGCAGCAAAGACAGGGCTAACTATGGCTACACCTTC. It specifies CASSKDRANYGYTF.

The genes are TRBV15 and TRBJ2-3; D not resolved. The ends were cut back, 0 bases at V and 0 bases at J, with 13 bases in the middle. Germline CDR1 and CDR2: LNHNV and YYDKDF (reference sequence). The CDR3 is 17 residues long. The CDR3: CATSRELAAISTDTQYF. Here the CDR3 DNA reads TGTGCCACCAGCAGAGAGTTGGCGGCCATAAGCACAGATACGCAGTATTTT.